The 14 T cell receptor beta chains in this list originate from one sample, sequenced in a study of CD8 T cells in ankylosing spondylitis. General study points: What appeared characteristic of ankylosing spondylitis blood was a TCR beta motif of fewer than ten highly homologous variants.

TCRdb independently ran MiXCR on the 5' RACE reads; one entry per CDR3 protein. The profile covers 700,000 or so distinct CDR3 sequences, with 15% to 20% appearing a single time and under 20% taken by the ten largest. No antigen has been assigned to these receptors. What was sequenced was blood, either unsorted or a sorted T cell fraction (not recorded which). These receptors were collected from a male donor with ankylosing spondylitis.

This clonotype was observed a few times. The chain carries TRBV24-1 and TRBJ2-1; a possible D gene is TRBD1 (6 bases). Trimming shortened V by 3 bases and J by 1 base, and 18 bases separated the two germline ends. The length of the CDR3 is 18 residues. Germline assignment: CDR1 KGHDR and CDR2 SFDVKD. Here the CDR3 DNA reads TGTGCCACCAGTGATGTAGCTCCAAAAGGGGGTTCCTACAATGAGCAGTTCTTC. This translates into CATSDVAPKGGSYNEQFF.

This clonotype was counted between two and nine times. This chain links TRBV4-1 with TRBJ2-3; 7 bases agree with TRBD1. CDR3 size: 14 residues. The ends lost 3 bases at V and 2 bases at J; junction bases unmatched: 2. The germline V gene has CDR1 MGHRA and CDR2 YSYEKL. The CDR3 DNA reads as TGCGCCAGCAGCCAGGACAGGCCCACAGATACGCAGTATTTT. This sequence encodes CASSQDRPTDTQYF.

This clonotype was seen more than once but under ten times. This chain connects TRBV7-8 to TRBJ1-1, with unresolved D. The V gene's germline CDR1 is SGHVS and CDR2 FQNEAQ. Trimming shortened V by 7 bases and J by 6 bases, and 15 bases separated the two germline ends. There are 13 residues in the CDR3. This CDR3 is CASNQINTPEAFF. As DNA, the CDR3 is TGTGCCAGCAACCAAATAAATACTCCTGAAGCTTTCTTT. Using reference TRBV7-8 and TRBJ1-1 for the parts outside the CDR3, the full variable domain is GAGVSQSPRYKVAKRGQDVALRCDPISGHVSLFWYQQALGQGPEFLTYFQNEAQLDKSGLPSDRFFAERPEGSVSTLKIQRTQQEDSAVYLCASNQINTPEAFFGQGTRLTVV.

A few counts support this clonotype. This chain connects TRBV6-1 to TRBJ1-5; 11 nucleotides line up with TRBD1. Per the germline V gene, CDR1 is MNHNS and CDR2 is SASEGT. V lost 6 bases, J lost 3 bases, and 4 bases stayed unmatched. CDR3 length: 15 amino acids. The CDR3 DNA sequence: TGTGCCAGCAGGGGACAGGGGGTGCACAATCAGCCCCAGCATTTT. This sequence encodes CASRGQGVHNQPQHF.

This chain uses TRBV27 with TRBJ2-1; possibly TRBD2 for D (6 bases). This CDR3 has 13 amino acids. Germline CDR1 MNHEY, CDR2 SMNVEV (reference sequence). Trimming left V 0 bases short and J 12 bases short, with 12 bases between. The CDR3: CASSLSFGEAQFF. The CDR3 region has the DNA TGTGCCAGCAGTTTATCATTTGGGGAGGCGCAGTTCTTC.

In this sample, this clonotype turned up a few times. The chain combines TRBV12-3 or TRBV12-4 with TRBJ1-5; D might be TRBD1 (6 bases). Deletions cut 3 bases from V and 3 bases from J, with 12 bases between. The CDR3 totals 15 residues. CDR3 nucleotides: TGTGCCAGCAGTTTTAGTGGACAGACCAATCAGCCCCAGCATTTT. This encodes CASSFSGQTNQPQHF.

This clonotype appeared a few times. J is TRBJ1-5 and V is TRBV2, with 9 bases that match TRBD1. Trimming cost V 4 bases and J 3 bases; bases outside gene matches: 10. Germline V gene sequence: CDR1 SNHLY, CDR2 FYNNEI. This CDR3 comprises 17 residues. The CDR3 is CASSAHSGTGTNQPQHF. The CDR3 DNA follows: TGTGCCAGCAGTGCTCATTCCGGGACAGGGACCAATCAGCCCCAGCATTTT.

CDR3 in amino acids: CASGKLGAETQYF. As DNA, the CDR3 is TGTGCCAGCGGAAAGTTAGGGGCAGAGACCCAGTACTTC. The J gene is TRBJ2-5, the V gene TRBV11-2; D may be TRBD1 (5 bases). This CDR3 has 13 amino acids. V lost 8 bases to trimming and J lost 4 bases, with 14 bases between them. CDR1 and CDR2 (germline): SGHAT, FQNNGV.

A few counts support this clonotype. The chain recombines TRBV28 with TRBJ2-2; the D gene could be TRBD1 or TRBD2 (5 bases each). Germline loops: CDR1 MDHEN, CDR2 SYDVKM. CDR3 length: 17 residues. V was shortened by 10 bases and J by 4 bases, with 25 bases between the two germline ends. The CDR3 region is CATTPPGQGTSTGELFF. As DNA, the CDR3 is TGTGCCACTACCCCCCCGGGGCAGGGAACAAGCACCGGGGAGCTGTTTTTT.

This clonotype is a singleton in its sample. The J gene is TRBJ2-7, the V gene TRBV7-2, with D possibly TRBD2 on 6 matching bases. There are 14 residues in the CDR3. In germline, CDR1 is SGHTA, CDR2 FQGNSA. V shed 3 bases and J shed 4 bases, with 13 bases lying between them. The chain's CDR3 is CASSFWRGLYEQYF. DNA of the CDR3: TGTGCCAGCAGCTTTTGGCGGGGCCTGTACGAGCAGTACTTC.

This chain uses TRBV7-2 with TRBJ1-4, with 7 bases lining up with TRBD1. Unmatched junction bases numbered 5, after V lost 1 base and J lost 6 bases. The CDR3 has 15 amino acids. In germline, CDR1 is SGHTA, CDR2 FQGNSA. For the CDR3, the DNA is TGTGCCAGCAGCTTAGGTGACAGGGATGATGAAAAACTGTTTTTT. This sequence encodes CASSLGDRDDEKLFF.

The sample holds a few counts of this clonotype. CDR3 protein: CASSQVRGATYGYTF. The CDR3 DNA reads as TGCGCCAGCAGCCAAGTGAGGGGTGCTACCTATGGCTACACCTTC. The V gene is TRBV4-1, the J gene TRBJ1-2; weak D call: TRBD1 (5 bases). Trimming removed 1 base at V and 4 bases at J, with 13 bases between. The CDR3 loop spans 15 amino acids. Germline lookup yields CDR1 MGHRA and CDR2 YSYEKL.

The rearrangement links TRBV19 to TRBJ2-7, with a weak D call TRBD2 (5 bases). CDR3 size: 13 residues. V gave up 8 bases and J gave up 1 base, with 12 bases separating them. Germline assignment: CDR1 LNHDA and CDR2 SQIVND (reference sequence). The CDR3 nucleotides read TGTGCCAGTCGGGGTTGGGAATCCTACGAGCAGTACTTC. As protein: CASRGWESYEQYF.

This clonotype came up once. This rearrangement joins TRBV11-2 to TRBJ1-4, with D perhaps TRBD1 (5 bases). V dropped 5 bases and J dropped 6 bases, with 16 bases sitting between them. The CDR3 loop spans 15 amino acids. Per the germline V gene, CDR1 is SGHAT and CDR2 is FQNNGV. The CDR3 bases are TGTGCCAGCAGCCACGTTAGAGGGGCCGATGAAAAACTGTTTTTT. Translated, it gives CASSHVRGADEKLFF. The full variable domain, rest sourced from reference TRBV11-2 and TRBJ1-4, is EAGVAQSPRYKIIEKRQSVAFWCNPISGHATLYWYQQILGQGPKLLIQFQNNGVVDDSQLPKDRFSAERLKGVDSTLKIQPAKLEDSAVYLCASSHVRGADEKLFFGSGTQLSVL.